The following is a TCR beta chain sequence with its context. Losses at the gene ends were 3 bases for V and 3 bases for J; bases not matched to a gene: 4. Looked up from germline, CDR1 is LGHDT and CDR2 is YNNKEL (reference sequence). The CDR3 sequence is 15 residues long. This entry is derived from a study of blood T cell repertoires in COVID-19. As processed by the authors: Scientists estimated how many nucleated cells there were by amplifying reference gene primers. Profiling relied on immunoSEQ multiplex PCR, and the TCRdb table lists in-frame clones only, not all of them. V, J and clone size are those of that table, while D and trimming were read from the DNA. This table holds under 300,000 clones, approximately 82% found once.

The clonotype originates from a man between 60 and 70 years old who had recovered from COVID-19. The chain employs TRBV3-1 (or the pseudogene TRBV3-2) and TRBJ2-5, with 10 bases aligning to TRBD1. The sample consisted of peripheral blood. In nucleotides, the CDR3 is TGTGCCAGCAGCCACCCGGACAGGGGGGAAGAGACCCAGTACTTC. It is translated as CASSHPDRGEETQYF.